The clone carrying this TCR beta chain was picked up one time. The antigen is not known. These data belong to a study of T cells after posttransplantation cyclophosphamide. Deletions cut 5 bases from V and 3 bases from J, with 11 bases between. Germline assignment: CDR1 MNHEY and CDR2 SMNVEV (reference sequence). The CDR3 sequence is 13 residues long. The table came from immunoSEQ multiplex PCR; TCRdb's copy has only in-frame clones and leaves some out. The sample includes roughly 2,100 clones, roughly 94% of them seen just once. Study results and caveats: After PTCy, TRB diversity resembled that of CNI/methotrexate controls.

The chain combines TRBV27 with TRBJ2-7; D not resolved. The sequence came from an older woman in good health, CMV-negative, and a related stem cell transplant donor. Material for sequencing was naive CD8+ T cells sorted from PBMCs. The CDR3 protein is CASSVKPSYEQYF. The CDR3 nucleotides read TGTGCCAGCAGTGTAAAACCGAGCTACGAGCAGTACTTC.